These T cell receptor beta chains were read from a single sample in a study of T cells in Graves' hyperthyroidism and ophthalmopathy. Via MiXCR, TCRdb re-called the multiplex PCR reads, giving one row per CDR3 protein. The table lists some 500,000 distinct CDR3 sequences, roughly 24% of them singletons. The sequenced material came from blood. These receptors all come from a woman in her twenties or thirties with Graves' ophthalmopathy. Both conserved end residues are part of each CDR3. The order of the fields is CDR3 protein, CDR3 DNA, V gene, J gene, D gene, clone size. D genes are given only for firm matches. The size of a clone is reported for some rows only, either as once, few or many, or as a class for expanded clones.

CDR3 protein: CASSEEGSNRPQHF; CDR3 DNA: TGTGCCAGCAGTGAAGAGGGTAGCAACCGGCCCCAGCATTTT; V gene: TRBV2; J gene: TRBJ1-5; D gene: .; clone size: many
CDR3 protein: CASSSGTGYQETQYF; CDR3 DNA: TGTGCCAGCAGTTCCGGGACAGGGTACCAAGAGACCCAGTACTTC; V gene: TRBV12-3/TRBV12-4; J gene: TRBJ2-5; D gene: TRBD1; clone size: many
CDR3 protein: CASSIHVNTGELFF; CDR3 DNA: TGTGCCAGTAGTATCCACGTCAACACCGGGGAGCTGTTTTTT; V gene: TRBV19; J gene: TRBJ2-2; D gene: .; clone size: many
CDR3 protein: CASSEDPLTGQPQHF; CDR3 DNA: TGTGCCAGCAGTGAAGATCCCTTGACAGGACAGCCCCAGCATTTT; V gene: TRBV6-1; J gene: TRBJ1-5; D gene: .; clone size: many
CDR3 protein: CASSPGTGFFLF; CDR3 DNA: TGTGCCAGCAGTCCTGGGACAGGGTTCTTCCTCTTC; V gene: TRBV28; J gene: TRBJ1-2; D gene: TRBD1; clone size: .
CDR3 protein: CAIGGTEIYGYTF; CDR3 DNA: TGTGCCATCGGCGGGACTGAAATATATGGCTACACCTTC; V gene: TRBV10-3; J gene: TRBJ1-2; D gene: .; clone size: many
CDR3 protein: CASSYIGQGSYEQYF; CDR3 DNA: TGTGCCAGCAGTTACATCGGGCAGGGTTCCTACGAGCAGTACTTC; V gene: TRBV6-5; J gene: TRBJ2-7; D gene: .; clone size: .
CDR3 protein: CASSLTRTSETQYF; CDR3 DNA: TGTGCCAGCAGCTTAACGCGAACGTCGGAGACCCAGTACTTC; V gene: TRBV5-4; J gene: TRBJ2-5; D gene: .; clone size: .
CDR3 protein: CASNDGYQETQYF; CDR3 DNA: TGTGCCAGTAACGACGGGTACCAAGAGACCCAGTACTTC; V gene: TRBV19; J gene: TRBJ2-5; D gene: .; clone size: many
CDR3 protein: CASRRFAGLAGGGETQYF; CDR3 DNA: TGTGCCAGTAGAAGATTCGCGGGACTAGCGGGGGGGGGAGAGACCCAGTACTTC; V gene: TRBV19; J gene: TRBJ2-5; D gene: TRBD2; clone size: many
CDR3 protein: CATSRAGVNSGNTIYF; CDR3 DNA: TGTGCCACCAGCAGAGCAGGGGTAAACTCTGGAAACACCATATATTTT; V gene: TRBV15; J gene: TRBJ1-3; D gene: .; clone size: .
CDR3 protein: CSVARTGGQETQYF; CDR3 DNA: TGCAGCGTTGCGAGGACAGGGGGCCAGGAGACCCAGTACTTC; V gene: TRBV29-1; J gene: TRBJ2-5; D gene: TRBD1; clone size: many
CDR3 protein: CASMRRQGPTGELFF; CDR3 DNA: TGTGCCAGTATGCGGAGACAGGGACCCACCGGGGAGCTGTTTTTT; V gene: TRBV19; J gene: TRBJ2-2; D gene: TRBD1; clone size: many
CDR3 protein: CSVEWGRENTEAFF; CDR3 DNA: TGCAGCGTTGAATGGGGGCGCGAAAACACTGAAGCTTTCTTT; V gene: TRBV29-1; J gene: TRBJ1-1; D gene: .; clone size: many
CDR3 protein: CASSLKWRGLAGWEQYF; CDR3 DNA: TGTGCCAGCAGCTTAAAATGGCGGGGACTAGCGGGTTGGGAGCAGTACTTC; V gene: TRBV7-3; J gene: TRBJ2-7; D gene: TRBD2; clone size: .
CDR3 protein: CASSWGGNTEAFF; CDR3 DNA: TGTGCCAGCAGTTGGGGCGGTAACACTGAAGCTTTCTTT; V gene: TRBV7-9; J gene: TRBJ1-1; D gene: .; clone size: many
CDR3 protein: CASSYSRTGGQETQYF; CDR3 DNA: TGTGCCAGCAGTTACTCCCGGACGGGAGGCCAAGAGACCCAGTACTTC; V gene: TRBV6-2/TRBV6-3; J gene: TRBJ2-5; D gene: TRBD2; clone size: few
CDR3 protein: CASSLVRGAGETQYF; CDR3 DNA: TGTGCCAGCAGCTTGGTGCGGGGGGCAGGGGAGACCCAGTACTTC; V gene: TRBV5-5; J gene: TRBJ2-5; D gene: TRBD2; clone size: many
CDR3 protein: CASSLALLSATGYTF; CDR3 DNA: TGTGCCAGCAGTTTAGCGCTTTTGTCAGCCACTGGCTACACCTTC; V gene: TRBV12-3/TRBV12-4; J gene: TRBJ1-2; D gene: .; clone size: .
CDR3 protein: CSATEGGNQPQHF; CDR3 DNA: TGCAGTGCTACGGAAGGGGGAAATCAGCCCCAGCATTTT; V gene: TRBV20-1; J gene: TRBJ1-5; D gene: .; clone size: .
CDR3 protein: CASRETGDSYNEQFF; CDR3 DNA: TGTGCCAGCAGGGAGACAGGGGATTCTTACAATGAGCAGTTCTTC; V gene: TRBV11-1; J gene: TRBJ2-1; D gene: TRBD1; clone size: .
CDR3 protein: CASSQHRGVNTEAFF; CDR3 DNA: TGCGCCAGCAGCCAACACAGGGGGGTGAACACTGAAGCTTTCTTT; V gene: TRBV4-3; J gene: TRBJ1-1; D gene: TRBD1; clone size: many
CDR3 protein: CAISDPQGGQETQYF; CDR3 DNA: TGTGCCATCAGTGATCCCCAGGGGGGTCAGGAGACCCAGTACTTC; V gene: TRBV10-3; J gene: TRBJ2-5; D gene: .; clone size: many
CDR3 protein: CASSEGGAGGTQPQHF; CDR3 DNA: TGTGCCAGCAGTGAAGGGGGGGCAGGCGGGACTCAGCCCCAGCATTTT; V gene: TRBV2; J gene: TRBJ1-5; D gene: .; clone size: .
CDR3 protein: CASRHNTYEQYF; CDR3 DNA: TGTGCCAGCAGACACAATACCTACGAGCAGTACTTC; V gene: TRBV7-9; J gene: TRBJ2-7; D gene: .; clone size: .
CDR3 protein: CASSRTAYYGYTF; CDR3 DNA: TGTGCCAGCAGTAGGACAGCTTACTATGGCTACACCTTC; V gene: TRBV2; J gene: TRBJ1-2; D gene: .; clone size: many
CDR3 protein: CASRLTGDANYGYTF; CDR3 DNA: TGTGCCAGCAGATTGACAGGAGACGCTAACTATGGCTACACCTTC; V gene: TRBV5-6; J gene: TRBJ1-2; D gene: .; clone size: many
CDR3 protein: CASSRAGGPETQYF; CDR3 DNA: TGTGCCAGCAGCCGGGCAGGGGGCCCAGAGACCCAGTACTTC; V gene: TRBV4-2; J gene: TRBJ2-5; D gene: TRBD1; clone size: many
CDR3 protein: CASSSRGLDGYTF; CDR3 DNA: TGTGCCAGCAGCTCCAGGGGATTGGATGGCTACACCTTC; V gene: TRBV6-5; J gene: TRBJ1-2; D gene: .; clone size: many
CDR3 protein: CASSPGLDARTEAFF; CDR3 DNA: TGTGCCAGCTCTCCCGGATTGGACGCGAGGACTGAAGCTTTCTTT; V gene: TRBV18; J gene: TRBJ1-1; D gene: .; clone size: many
CDR3 protein: CASSPFKGPTGELFF; CDR3 DNA: TGTGCCAGCAGCCCTTTCAAAGGACCCACCGGGGAGCTGTTTTTT; V gene: TRBV11-1; J gene: TRBJ2-2; D gene: .; clone size: few
CDR3 protein: CASSTPRNSYEQYF; CDR3 DNA: TGTGCCAGCAGTACGCCTCGGAACTCCTACGAGCAGTACTTC; V gene: TRBV6-2/TRBV6-3; J gene: TRBJ2-7; D gene: .; clone size: many
CDR3 protein: CASSLGLLLEAGNTIYF; CDR3 DNA: TGTGCCAGCAGTTTGGGATTGCTTCTAGAGGCTGGAAACACCATATATTTT; V gene: TRBV12-3/TRBV12-4; J gene: TRBJ1-3; D gene: .; clone size: many
CDR3 protein: CASSQGTTGITYEQYF; CDR3 DNA: TGCGCCAGCAGCCAAGGGACGACAGGGATTACCTACGAGCAGTACTTC; V gene: TRBV4-1; J gene: TRBJ2-7; D gene: TRBD1; clone size: few
CDR3 protein: CASSIRQVESSYEQYF; CDR3 DNA: TGTGCCAGTAGTATCCGACAGGTCGAGAGCTCCTACGAGCAGTACTTC; V gene: TRBV19; J gene: TRBJ2-7; D gene: .; clone size: many
CDR3 protein: CSGTGAWNTEAFF; CDR3 DNA: TGCAGTGGGACAGGGGCTTGGAACACTGAAGCTTTCTTT; V gene: TRBV20-1; J gene: TRBJ1-1; D gene: TRBD1; clone size: many
CDR3 protein: CASTSGTSGIQETQYF; CDR3 DNA: TGCGCCAGCACCTCCGGGACTAGCGGAATACAAGAGACCCAGTACTTC; V gene: TRBV5-1; J gene: TRBJ2-5; D gene: TRBD2; clone size: .
CDR3 protein: CAISESRDSEAFF; CDR3 DNA: TGTGCCATCAGTGAGTCACGGGACTCTGAAGCTTTCTTT; V gene: TRBV10-3; J gene: TRBJ1-1; D gene: .; clone size: few
CDR3 protein: CATSRDFAGFSGANVLTF; CDR3 DNA: TGTGCCACCAGCAGAGATTTCGCAGGGTTCTCTGGGGCCAACGTCCTGACTTTC; V gene: TRBV15; J gene: TRBJ2-6; D gene: .; clone size: many
CDR3 protein: CASSPDGYSNQPQHF; CDR3 DNA: TGTGCCAGCTCACCAGACGGGTATAGCAATCAGCCCCAGCATTTT; V gene: TRBV18; J gene: TRBJ1-5; D gene: .; clone size: many
CDR3 protein: CASSFGTGGLYEQYF; CDR3 DNA: TGTGCCAGCAGCTTTGGGACAGGGGGACTCTACGAGCAGTACTTC; V gene: TRBV7-9; J gene: TRBJ2-7; D gene: TRBD1; clone size: .
CDR3 protein: CAWSDPDEQYF; CDR3 DNA: TGTGCCTGGAGTGACCCTGACGAGCAGTACTTC; V gene: TRBV30; J gene: TRBJ2-7; D gene: .; clone size: .
CDR3 protein: CATQLRNYGYTF; CDR3 DNA: TGTGCCACCCAGCTTCGTAACTATGGCTACACCTTC; V gene: TRBV28; J gene: TRBJ1-2; D gene: .; clone size: .
CDR3 protein: CASSLAPWDGPKKEQYF; CDR3 DNA: TGTGCCAGCAGTTTAGCGCCCTGGGACGGTCCGAAAAAGGAGCAGTACTTC; V gene: TRBV12-3/TRBV12-4; J gene: TRBJ2-7; D gene: .; clone size: .